The clone carrying this T cell receptor beta chain showed up just once. Its antigen is unknown. These data come from a study of cytomegalovirus exposure and HLA in healthy donors. Trimming took 1 base from V and 5 from J, leaving 26 bases between them. The V gene's germline CDR1 is MGHRA and CDR2 YSYEKL. The length of the CDR3 is 20 residues. PCR was performed using 60 Vbeta and 13 Jbeta primers. Libraries were prepared by immunoSEQ multiplex PCR; TCRdb keeps only in-frame clonotypes and omits some of them. The profile shows about 120,000 clones, about 73% of them singletons. Findings of the study overall: Later analysis associated a missense DCLRE1C variant with TCR beta V- and J-gene trimming. 16,951 TCR beta sequences were associated with HLA alleles at 0.05 false discovery rate in a later analysis.

This TCR was sampled from a woman aged 25 to 39 in good health and CMV-seropositive. The chain combines TRBV4-1 with TRBJ2-2; maybe TRBD2 (6 bases). Input material: PBMCs. The CDR3, as DNA: TGCGCCAGCAGCCAAGGAAGGGCGAAGGTGATCCCGGAGGGGACCGGGGAGCTGTTTTTT. Residues: CASSQGRAKVIPEGTGELFF.